This TCR beta chain emerged from a study of shared clonotypes between healthy human individuals. Method: immunoSEQ multiplex PCR; TCRdb's copy keeps in-frame clones and lacks some. The sample has hundreds of thousands of clones, roughly 96% seen once. Germline CDR1 and CDR2: MNHEY and SMNVEV (reference sequence). Deletions cut 2 bases from V and 4 bases from J, with 9 bases between. The CDR3 has 13 amino acids. Sample: memory CD8+ T cells sorted from blood. Subset meaning: CD45RO+ cells pooled with CCR7-negative TemRA cells. This TCR was recovered from a young man in good health. The genes are TRBV27 and TRBJ2-7; no definite D call. The CDR3 sequence is CASSLNGKYEQYF. The CDR3 DNA sequence: TGTGCCAGCAGTTTAAACGGAAAATACGAGCAGTACTTC.